This note documents a single T cell receptor beta chain sequence. Each CDR3 protein is one row after TCRdb ran MiXCR on the 5' RACE reads. The table lists 200,000 to 250,000 distinct CDR3 sequences, over 8.5% of them singletons. These data are taken from a study of CD8 T cells in ankylosing spondylitis. This CDR3 is built from 12 residues. The clonotype originates from a male donor with ankylosing spondylitis or in good health (not recorded which). The chain is built from TRBV21-1 and TRBJ2-1. TRBV21-1 is a known pseudogene. Sequenced sample: blood, either unsorted or a sorted T cell fraction (not recorded which). CDR3 sequence reads: CASSSRINEQFF. The CDR3 coding sequence is TGTGCCAGCAGCTCACGGATAAATGAGCAGTTCTTC.